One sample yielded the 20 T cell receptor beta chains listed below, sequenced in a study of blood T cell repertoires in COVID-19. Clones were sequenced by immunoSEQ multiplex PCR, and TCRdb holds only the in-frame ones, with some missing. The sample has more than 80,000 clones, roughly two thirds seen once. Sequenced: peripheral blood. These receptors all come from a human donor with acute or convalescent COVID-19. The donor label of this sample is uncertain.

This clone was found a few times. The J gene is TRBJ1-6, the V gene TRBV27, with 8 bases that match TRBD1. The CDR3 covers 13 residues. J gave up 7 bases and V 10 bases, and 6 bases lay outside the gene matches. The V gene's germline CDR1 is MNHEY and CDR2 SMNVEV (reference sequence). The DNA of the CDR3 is TGTGCCACCCAGGACAGGGTCAATTCACCCCTCCACTTT. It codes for CATQDRVNSPLHF.

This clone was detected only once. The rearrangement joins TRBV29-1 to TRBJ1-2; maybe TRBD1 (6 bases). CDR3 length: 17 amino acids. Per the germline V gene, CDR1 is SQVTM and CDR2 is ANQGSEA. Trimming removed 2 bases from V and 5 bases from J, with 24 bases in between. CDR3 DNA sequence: TGCAGCGTTGAAAAACCACTCGGGACACCGTTAGGGTATGGCTACACCTTC. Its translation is CSVEKPLGTPLGYGYTF.

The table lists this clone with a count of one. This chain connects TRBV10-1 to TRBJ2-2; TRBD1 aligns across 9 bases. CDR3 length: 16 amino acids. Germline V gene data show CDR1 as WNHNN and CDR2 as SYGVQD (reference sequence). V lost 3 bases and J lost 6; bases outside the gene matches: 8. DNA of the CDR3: TGCGCCAGCAGTGATCCCGGGACAGGGATCCCCGGGGAGCTGTTTTTT. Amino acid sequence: CASSDPGTGIPGELFF.

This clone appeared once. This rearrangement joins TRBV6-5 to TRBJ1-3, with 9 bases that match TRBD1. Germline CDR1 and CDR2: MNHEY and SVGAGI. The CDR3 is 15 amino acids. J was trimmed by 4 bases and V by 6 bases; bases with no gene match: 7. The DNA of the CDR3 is TGTGCCAGCAGGTCTACAGGGGGCTCAGGAAACACCATATATTTT. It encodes CASRSTGGSGNTIYF.

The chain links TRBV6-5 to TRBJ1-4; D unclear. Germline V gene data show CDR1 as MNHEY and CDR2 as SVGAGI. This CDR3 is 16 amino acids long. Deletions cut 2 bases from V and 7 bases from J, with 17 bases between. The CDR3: CASSYRAAGLGEKLFF. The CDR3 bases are TGTGCCAGCAGTTACAGGGCGGCGGGGTTGGGTGAAAAACTGTTTTTT.

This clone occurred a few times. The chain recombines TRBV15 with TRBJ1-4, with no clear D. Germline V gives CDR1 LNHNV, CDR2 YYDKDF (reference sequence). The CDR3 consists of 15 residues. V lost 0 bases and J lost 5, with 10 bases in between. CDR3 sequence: CATSREYSRNEKLFF. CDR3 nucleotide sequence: TGTGCCACCAGCAGAGAATACAGTAGGAATGAAAAACTGTTTTTT.

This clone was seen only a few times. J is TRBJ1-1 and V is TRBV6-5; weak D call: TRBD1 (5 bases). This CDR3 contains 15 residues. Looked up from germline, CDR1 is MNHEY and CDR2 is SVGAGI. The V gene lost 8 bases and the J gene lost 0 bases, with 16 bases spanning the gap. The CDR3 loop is CASGRQKGMNTEAFF. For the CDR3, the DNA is TGTGCCAGCGGAAGACAGAAAGGCATGAACACTGAAGCTTTCTTT.

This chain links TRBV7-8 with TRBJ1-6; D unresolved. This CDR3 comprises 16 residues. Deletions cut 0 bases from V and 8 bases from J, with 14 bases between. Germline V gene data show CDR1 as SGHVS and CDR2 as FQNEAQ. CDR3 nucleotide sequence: TGTGCCAGCAGCTTAGCCGGTTCTTTTTTGGATTCACCCCTCCACTTT. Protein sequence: CASSLAGSFLDSPLHF.

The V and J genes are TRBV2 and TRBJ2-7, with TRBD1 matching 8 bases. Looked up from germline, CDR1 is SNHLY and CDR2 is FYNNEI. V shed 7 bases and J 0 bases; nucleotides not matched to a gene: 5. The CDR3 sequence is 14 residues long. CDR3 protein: CASTVQGGSYEQYF. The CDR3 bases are TGTGCCAGCACGGTACAGGGGGGCTCCTACGAGCAGTACTTC.

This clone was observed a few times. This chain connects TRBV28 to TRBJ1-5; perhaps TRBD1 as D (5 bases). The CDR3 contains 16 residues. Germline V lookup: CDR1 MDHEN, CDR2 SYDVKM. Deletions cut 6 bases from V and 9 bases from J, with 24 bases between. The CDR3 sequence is CASRHTQGEGDSPQHF. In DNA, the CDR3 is TGTGCCAGCAGACATACCCAAGGGGAAGGGGATTCGCCCCAGCATTTT.

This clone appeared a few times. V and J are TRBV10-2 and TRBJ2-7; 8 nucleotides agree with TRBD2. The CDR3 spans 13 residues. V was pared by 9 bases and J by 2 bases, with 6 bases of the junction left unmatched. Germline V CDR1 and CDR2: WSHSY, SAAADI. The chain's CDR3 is CASTGGGPYEQYF. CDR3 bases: TGCGCCAGTACCGGGGGGGGGCCCTACGAGCAGTACTTC.

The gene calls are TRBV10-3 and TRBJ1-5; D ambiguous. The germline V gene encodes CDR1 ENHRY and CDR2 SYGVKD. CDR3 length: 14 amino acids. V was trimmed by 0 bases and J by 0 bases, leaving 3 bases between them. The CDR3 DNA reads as TGTGCCATCAGTGAGTCGTATAGCAATCAGCCCCAGCATTTT. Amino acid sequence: CAISESYSNQPQHF.

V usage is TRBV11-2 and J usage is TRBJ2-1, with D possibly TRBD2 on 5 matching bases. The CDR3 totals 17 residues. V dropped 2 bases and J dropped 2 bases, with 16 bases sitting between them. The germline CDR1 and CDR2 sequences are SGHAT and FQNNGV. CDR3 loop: CASSLTWFGLPYNEQFF. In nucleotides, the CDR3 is TGTGCCAGCAGCTTAACCTGGTTCGGACTCCCCTACAATGAGCAGTTCTTC.

The CDR3 here is CASVTGAYNSPLHF. Here the CDR3 DNA reads TGTGCCAGCGTTACAGGGGCCTATAATTCACCCCTCCACTTT. The chain recombines TRBV28 with TRBJ1-6; 7 bases fit TRBD1. Germline lookup yields CDR1 MDHEN and CDR2 SYDVKM. The trim removed 8 bases at V and 2 bases at J, leaving 3 bases unmatched. This CDR3 is built from 14 residues.

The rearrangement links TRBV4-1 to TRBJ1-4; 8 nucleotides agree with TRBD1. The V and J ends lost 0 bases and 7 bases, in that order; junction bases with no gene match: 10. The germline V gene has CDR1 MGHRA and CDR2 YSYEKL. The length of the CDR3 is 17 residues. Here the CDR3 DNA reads TGCGCCAGCAGCCAAGATTCAGGGGGCCGCTGGGGTGAAAAACTGTTTTTT. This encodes CASSQDSGGRWGEKLFF.

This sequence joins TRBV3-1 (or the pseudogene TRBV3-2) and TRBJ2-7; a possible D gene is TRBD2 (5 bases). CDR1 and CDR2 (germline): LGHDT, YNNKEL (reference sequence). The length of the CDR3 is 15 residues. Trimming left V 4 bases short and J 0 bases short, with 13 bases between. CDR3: CASSPTADLSYEQYF. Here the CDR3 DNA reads TGTGCCAGCAGCCCCACAGCGGACCTCTCCTACGAGCAGTACTTC.

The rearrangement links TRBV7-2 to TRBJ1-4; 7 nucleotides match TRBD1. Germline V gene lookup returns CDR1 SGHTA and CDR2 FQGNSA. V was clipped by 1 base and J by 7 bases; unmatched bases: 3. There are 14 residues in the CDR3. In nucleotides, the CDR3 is TGTGCCAGCAGCTTAGGACAGGGAATTGAAAAACTGTTTTTT. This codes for CASSLGQGIEKLFF. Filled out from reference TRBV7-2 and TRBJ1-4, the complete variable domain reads GAGVSQSPSNKVTEKGKDVELRCDPISGHTALYWYRQSLGQGLEFLIYFQGNSAPDKSGLPSDRFSAERTGGSVSTLTIQRTQQEDSAVYLCASSLGQGIEKLFFGSGTQLSVL.

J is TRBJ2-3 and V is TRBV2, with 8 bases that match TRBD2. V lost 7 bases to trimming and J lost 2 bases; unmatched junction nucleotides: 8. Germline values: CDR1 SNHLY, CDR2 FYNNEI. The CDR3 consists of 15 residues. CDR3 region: CASKKSGGPTDTQYF. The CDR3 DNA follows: TGTGCCAGCAAAAAAAGCGGGGGCCCCACAGATACGCAGTATTTT.

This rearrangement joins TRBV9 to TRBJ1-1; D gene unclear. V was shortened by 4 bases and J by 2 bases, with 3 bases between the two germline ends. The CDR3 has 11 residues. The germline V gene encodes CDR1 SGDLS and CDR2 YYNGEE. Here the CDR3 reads CASSSNTEAFF. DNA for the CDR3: TGTGCCAGCAGCTCAAACACTGAAGCTTTCTTT.

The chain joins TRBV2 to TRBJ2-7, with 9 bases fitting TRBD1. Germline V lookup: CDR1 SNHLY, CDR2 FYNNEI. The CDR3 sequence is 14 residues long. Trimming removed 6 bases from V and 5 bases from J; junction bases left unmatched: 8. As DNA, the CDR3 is TGTGCCAGCAGCCCAGGACAGGGGTTCGACGAGCAGTACGTC. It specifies CASSPGQGFDEQYV.